This entry concerns a single T cell receptor beta chain. At the DNA level, this CDR3 is encoded by other sequences in the same sample as well. TCRdb's copy holds only in-frame clones and misses some; the assay was immunoSEQ multiplex PCR. The sample includes about 74,000 clones, around 87% of them seen just once. V dropped 2 bases and J dropped 4; count of bases not matched to a gene: 13. This CDR3 region has 18 residues. Germline CDR1 ENHRY, CDR2 SYGVKD. This sample was included in a study of blood T cell repertoires in COVID-19. Study overall: T cells, B-cell-depleted T cells, or PBMCs supplied cDNA or gDNA.

V and J are TRBV10-3 and TRBJ2-3; TRBD2 matches 9 bases. The origin of this receptor is a woman aged 80 or older with active or convalescent COVID-19. The sequenced sample consisted of peripheral blood. The CDR3 coding sequence is TGTGCCATCAGTGAGCGACCTTTAGCGGGGGAGGGTGCAGATACGCAGTATTTT. It encodes CAISERPLAGEGADTQYF.